Below are 24 T cell receptor beta chains sequenced from a single sample in a study of T cell responses to AZD1222 COVID-19 vaccine. The data were produced by immunoSEQ multiplex PCR, yet TCRdb's version contains in-frame clones alone and is incomplete. Of around 83,000 clones listed, about 90% were seen once; the top ten hold around 5.2%. Sequenced material: peripheral blood, taken on day 0 of AZD1222 vaccination. These receptors all stem from an adult in good health.

This clone was recorded once. The chain links TRBV7-9 to TRBJ2-3; no definite D call. Trimming stripped 3 bases from V and 1 base from J, with 11 bases between. This CDR3 spans 15 amino acids. Germline loops: CDR1 SEHNR, CDR2 FQNEAQ (reference sequence). CDR3: CASSLGALGTDTQYF. Written as DNA, the CDR3 is TGTGCCAGCAGCTTGGGTGCTCTTGGCACAGATACGCAGTATTTT.

The genes are TRBV21-1 and TRBJ1-5; TRBD1, the table's D call, was not compared with the DNA. TRBV21-1 is described as a pseudogene. The CDR3 is made up of 18 amino acids. The CDR3 DNA is TGTGCCAGCAGCAAAGCGCGTGGACAGGAAAATAGCAATCAGCCCCAGCATTTT. This translates into CASSKARGQENSNQPQHF.

CDR3 loop: CASSWGVEDTQYF. CDR3 sequence (DNA): TGTGCCAGCAGTTGGGGGGTTGAGGATACGCAGTATTTT. This chain connects TRBV28 to TRBJ2-3; D is possibly TRBD2 (6 bases). Trimming stripped 4 bases from V and 6 bases from J, with 11 bases between. Germline V lookup: CDR1 MDHEN, CDR2 SYDVKM. This CDR3 is built from 13 residues.

The chain is built from TRBV27 and TRBJ1-2; perhaps TRBD1 as D (5 bases). The germline V gene encodes CDR1 MNHEY and CDR2 SMNVEV (reference sequence). The CDR3 covers 14 residues. Between the trimmed V and J ends, which lost 1 base and 6 bases, there was a span of 12 bases. The CDR3 bases are TGTGCCAGCAGTTTATTACCCCGCAGGGATGGCTACACCTTC. It specifies CASSLLPRRDGYTF.

The rearrangement links TRBV11-3 to TRBJ2-3, with 9 positions matching TRBD1. J lost 3 bases, V lost 4 bases, and 2 bases had no gene match. The germline gives CDR1 SGHNT, CDR2 YENEEA. The CDR3 has 14 residues. CDR3 bases: TGTGCCAGCAGCTCCGGACAGGGGACAGATACGCAGTATTTT. Protein sequence: CASSSGQGTDTQYF.

Remarks on this clone: Other DNA sequences from this sample encode an identical CDR3 as well. The chain combines TRBV28 with TRBJ1-2, with a tentative D call TRBD1 (5 bases). Trimming took off 3 bases at V and 4 bases at J, with 9 bases between the two ends. The CDR3 covers 13 residues. Germline CDR1 MDHEN, CDR2 SYDVKM. The CDR3 region is CASSLGQIYGYTF. The CDR3 DNA follows: TGTGCCAGCAGTTTGGGGCAGATCTATGGCTACACCTTC.

This clone was detected only a few times. V usage is TRBV24-1 and J usage is TRBJ1-2, with 8 bases aligning to TRBD1. This CDR3 has 14 amino acids. J lost 1 base, V lost 5 bases, and 2 bases had no gene match. Germline V CDR1 and CDR2: KGHDR, SFDVKD. DNA for the CDR3: TGTGCCACCAGTGGCAGGGGGCATAACTATGGCTACACCTTC. This translates into CATSGRGHNYGYTF.

The chain joins TRBV28 to TRBJ2-7; D gene ambiguous. CDR3 length equals 12 residues. V lost 6 bases to trimming and J lost 2 bases, with 8 bases between them. Germline-derived CDR1 and CDR2 are MDHEN and SYDVKM. In nucleotides, the CDR3 is TGTGCCAGCAGGCGATCGGCCTACGAGCAGTACTTC. It is translated as CASRRSAYEQYF.

The chain links TRBV19 to TRBJ2-2; tentatively, D is TRBD2 (6 bases). Germline V gene sequence: CDR1 LNHDA, CDR2 SQIVND (reference sequence). CDR3 size: 15 residues. V was clipped by 5 bases and J by 3 bases, with 13 bases between them. The CDR3 region has the DNA TGTGCCAGTAGTTCTTGGAGGGCAGACACCGGGGAGCTGTTTTTT. Translation: CASSSWRADTGELFF.

The V and J genes are TRBV28 and TRBJ1-5, with 8 bases aligning to TRBD1. The CDR3 contains 16 residues. The ends lost 6 bases at V and 7 bases at J; junction bases unmatched: 14. Germline loops: CDR1 MDHEN, CDR2 SYDVKM. Here the CDR3 reads CASSPGERGQAQPQHF. The CDR3 DNA reads TGTGCCAGCAGCCCAGGTGAGAGGGGACAGGCACAGCCCCAGCATTTT.

The rearrangement links TRBV25-1 to TRBJ2-2; the D is unclear. V gave up 3 bases and J gave up 1 base, with 6 bases separating them. Germline CDR1 reads MGHDK; CDR2 reads SYGVNS. The CDR3 length is 14 residues. The CDR3 region is CASSESLNTGELFF. CDR3 DNA sequence: TGTGCCAGCAGTGAGTCGCTGAACACCGGGGAGCTGTTTTTT.

V gene TRBV6-2 or TRBV6-3 combines with J gene TRBJ2-7, with 12 bases that match TRBD1. CDR1 and CDR2 (germline): MNHEY, SVGEGT. The ends lost 6 bases at V and 5 bases at J; junction bases unmatched: 11. This CDR3 region has 16 residues. The CDR3 here is CASSATPGTGGDEQYF. CDR3 bases: TGTGCCAGCAGCGCGACCCCCGGGACAGGGGGCGACGAGCAGTACTTC.

The J gene is TRBJ1-1, the V gene TRBV28, with a weak D call TRBD1 (5 bases). This CDR3 spans 13 amino acids. V was shortened by 7 bases and J by 1 base, with 10 bases between the two germline ends. CDR1 is MDHEN, CDR2 SYDVKM, per germline. CDR3 protein: CASTEQANTEAFF. In DNA form, the CDR3 reads TGTGCCAGCACCGAACAGGCGAACACTGAAGCTTTCTTT.

The chain is built from TRBV24-1 and TRBJ2-3; possible D gene TRBD2, 5 bases. V was pared by 5 bases and J by 0 bases, with 8 bases between. Germline V gives CDR1 KGHDR, CDR2 SFDVKD. The CDR3 is 14 amino acids. DNA of the CDR3: TGTGCCACCAGTGCCCCGGGGAGCACAGATACGCAGTATTTT. Translated, it gives CATSAPGSTDTQYF.

The chain uses TRBV11-3 and TRBJ2-2, with a possible D match to TRBD1 (5 bases). The CDR3 is 15 amino acids. CDR1 and CDR2 (germline): SGHNT, YENEEA. V lost 5 bases to trimming and J lost 2 bases, with 12 bases between them. The CDR3 nucleotides read TGTGCCAGCAGCCCCGGACAAACCAACACCGGGGAGCTGTTTTTT. Translated: CASSPGQTNTGELFF.

The chain has TRBV6-5 and TRBJ2-7, with 12 bases matching TRBD2. Germline loops: CDR1 MNHEY, CDR2 SVGAGI. The CDR3 is made up of 15 amino acids. V gave up 5 bases and J gave up 6 bases; unmatched junction bases: 8. CDR3 protein: CASSRTSGAGFEQYF. Written as DNA, the CDR3 is TGTGCCAGCAGTCGGACTAGCGGGGCAGGGTTCGAGCAGTACTTC.

The chain recombines TRBV19 with TRBJ2-1, with 9 nucleotides matching TRBD2. Germline assignment: CDR1 LNHDA and CDR2 SQIVND (reference sequence). V lost 5 bases, J lost 8 bases, and 16 bases stayed unmatched. The CDR3 is made up of 17 amino acids. In DNA form, the CDR3 reads TGTGCCAGTAGTCCTAGGGGGGTAGCGGGAGTATATGATGAGCAGTTCTTC. Encoded protein: CASSPRGVAGVYDEQFF.

This clone was detected once. V is TRBV19 and J is TRBJ2-1; no firm D call. The CDR3 consists of 12 residues. The V end was cut by 7 bases, the J end by 7 bases, with 11 bases between. Germline CDR1 and CDR2: LNHDA and SQIVND (reference sequence). The CDR3 here is CASNHGMNEQFF. CDR3 in DNA: TGTGCCAGTAACCACGGCATGAATGAGCAGTTCTTC.

This clone occurred a few times. The V gene is TRBV28, the J gene TRBJ2-1, with D hard to call. CDR1 MDHEN and CDR2 SYDVKM come from the germline V gene. With 7 bases removed from V and 0 bases from J, the gap between germline ends came to 13 bases. The CDR3 contains 15 residues. This CDR3 is CASKSALTSYNEQFF. CDR3 nucleotide sequence: TGTGCCAGCAAATCGGCGCTAACCTCCTACAATGAGCAGTTCTTC.

The chain has TRBV5-4 and TRBJ2-5, with D possibly TRBD1 on 6 matching bases. The CDR3 loop spans 15 amino acids. Germline assignment: CDR1 SGHNT and CDR2 YYREEE (reference sequence). V was shortened by 7 bases and J by 5 bases, with 21 bases between the two germline ends. CDR3 region: CASFPSNRAWETQYF. The DNA for the CDR3 is TGTGCCAGCTTCCCATCGAACAGGGCTTGGGAGACCCAGTACTTC.

V is TRBV7-9 and J is TRBJ2-7; 7 nucleotides match TRBD1. J lost 0 bases, V lost 1 base, and 6 bases had no gene match. The CDR3 runs to 16 residues. In germline, CDR1 is SEHNR, CDR2 FQNEAQ (reference sequence). The CDR3 coding sequence is TGTGCCAGCAGCTTAGGACAGGGAGCTCGCTCCTACGAGCAGTACTTC. Its protein product is CASSLGQGARSYEQYF.

This clone was observed once. The rearrangement links TRBV5-1 to TRBJ2-5; 12 bases map to TRBD1. The CDR3 spans 17 residues. From germline, CDR1 is SGHRS and CDR2 YFSETQ. V trimming: 0 bases; J trimming: 1 base; junction bases outside the gene matches: 4. This chain's CDR3 is CASSLGGTGGLQETQYF. Written as DNA, the CDR3 is TGCGCCAGCAGCTTGGGCGGGACAGGGGGCCTCCAAGAGACCCAGTACTTC.

CDR3 sequence: CASSRLNSQETQYF. The CDR3 region has the DNA TGTGCCAGCAGCCGCCTGAACTCCCAAGAGACCCAGTACTTC. V gene TRBV14 combines with J gene TRBJ2-5; the D is unclear. V was cut by 4 bases and J by 1 base, with 10 bases left in between. Germline assignment: CDR1 SGHDN and CDR2 FVKESK. The CDR3 extends over 14 amino acids.

The rearrangement uses TRBV9 and TRBJ1-2, with a weak D call TRBD1 (5 bases). Trimming shortened V by 0 bases and J by 2 bases, and 11 bases separated the two germline ends. CDR1 is SGDLS, CDR2 YYNGEE, per germline. The length of the CDR3 is 15 residues. The CDR3 DNA reads TGTGCCAGCAGCGTAGTTGGGACGGCCAACTATGGCTACACCTTC. It encodes CASSVVGTANYGYTF. Full variable domain (rest looked up from reference TRBV9 and TRBJ1-2): DSGVTQTPKHLITATGQRVTLRCSPRSGDLSVYWYQQSLDQGLQFLIQYYNGEERAKGNILERFSAQQFPDLHSELNLSSLELGDSALYFCASSVVGTANYGYTFGSGTRLTVV.